This section outlines one T cell receptor beta chain sequence together with its context. This clone was seen more than once but under ten times. No antigen is known for it. The sample holds no much larger clone one base away, and base qualities are not on file. This sample was taken from a study of T cell responses to AZD1222 COVID-19 vaccine (dated by TCRdb to about 2021). For the wider study: A total of more than 230 trial participants underwent TCR sequencing, of whom 200 to 220 received two doses of AZD1222 and 26 received two doses of the MenACWY control vaccine. Trial participants were enrolled into age subgroups of 18-55, 56-69 and 70-plus years, which contained around 150, 28 and 57 TCR-sequenced participants, respectively. Study-wide findings and limitations: Reportedly, close to half of the unique spike-specific TCRs recognized epitopes lying outside the regions that are mutated in the B.1.351 and B.1.1.7 variants. Most participants were white British and females outnumbered males, and the authors suggested that clonal diversity may have been underestimated. Conclusions about previously exposed vaccinees were limited because only a handful of AZD1222 recipients were SARS-CoV-2 seropositive at baseline. A significant rise in spike-specific TCR breadth and depth was observed after two AZD1222 doses relative to day 0 and relative to MenACWY recipients. In the small 56-69-year group, the increase in depth fell short of significance, most likely because of low power. No day 14 peak-response samples were available, so repertoires were characterized only after the peak T cell response. The whole spike protein was spanned by vaccine-associated CD4 TCRs, and dominant responses were seen in regions 160-218 and 743-854.

In light of the paper, this sample's time point label describes: about 28 days (+/-7) after the second vaccine dose. Because spike-specific TCR depth and breadth did not differ between the two schedules, AZD1222 recipients who got a second dose at roughly 4 weeks were pooled with those who got a second dose at roughly 12 weeks. Samples from vaccinated people were obtained from the UK trials COV001 and COV002, which included a single-blind randomized controlled phase 2/3 trial of AZD1222 (ChAdOx1 nCoV-19) in healthy adults. For TCRbeta chain sequencing, PBMC samples from trial participants were taken at day 0 and at day 28 after the second dose. Deletion took 3 bases off V and 4 bases off J, with a span of 11 bases between the germline ends. From a lookup of the germline V gene (reference sequence), CDR1 and CDR2 are SGHNT and YYREEE. The CDR3 has 13 amino acids, counting the end cysteine and phenylalanine. Only the CDR3 DNA is retained, 39 bases long and in frame from the first base.

The CDR3 regions of human TCRbeta chains were analyzed by immunosequencing. In the paper's pipeline: TCRs in the repertoires were compared against a reference library of SARS-CoV-2-specific TCRs that had been generated with the MIRA antigen-specificity platform. Breadth was defined as the fraction of unique TCRs that were SARS-CoV-2-associated. Depth was defined as the fraction of total T cells that were SARS-CoV-2-associated. Using the MIRA data, every spike-specific TCR was mapped to the spike region that the TCR reacted to and assigned to either a CD4 or a CD8 class. Log10-transformed breadth and depth values were compared by one-way ANOVA with Sidak's multiple comparisons tests. The table comes from immuneACCESS by way of TCRdb, which keeps in-frame sequences with V and J called. Part of the clones is missing from these tables; in studies checked, under half for an unresolved V gene and the rest for unknown reasons. Clone size and the V and J calls come from that table; the DNA yielded D and trimming. This sample holds 150,000 to 250,000 clones; about 89% were observed only once. The ten largest clones add up to around 3.5% of the sample.

This receptor was identified in an adult who received the AZD1222 COVID-19 vaccine. Sequenced here: peripheral blood, sampled 28 days after the second AZD1222 dose. The rearranged chain carries TRBV5-4 and TRBJ2-7; the D element could tentatively be TRBD1 or TRBD2, as 6 bases agree for each. Here is the DNA: TGTGCCAGCAGCTCGGGGGCCAGTTACGAGCAGTACTTC. This sequence encodes CASSSGASYEQYF. The reference TRBV5-4 and TRBJ2-7 proteins fill in what lies around the CDR3, so the full variable domain reads ETGVTQSPTHLIKTRGQQVTLRCSSQSGHNTVSWYQQALGQGPQFIFQYYREEENGRGNFPPRFSGLQFPNYSSELNVNALELDDSALYLCASSSGASYEQYFGPGTRLTVT.